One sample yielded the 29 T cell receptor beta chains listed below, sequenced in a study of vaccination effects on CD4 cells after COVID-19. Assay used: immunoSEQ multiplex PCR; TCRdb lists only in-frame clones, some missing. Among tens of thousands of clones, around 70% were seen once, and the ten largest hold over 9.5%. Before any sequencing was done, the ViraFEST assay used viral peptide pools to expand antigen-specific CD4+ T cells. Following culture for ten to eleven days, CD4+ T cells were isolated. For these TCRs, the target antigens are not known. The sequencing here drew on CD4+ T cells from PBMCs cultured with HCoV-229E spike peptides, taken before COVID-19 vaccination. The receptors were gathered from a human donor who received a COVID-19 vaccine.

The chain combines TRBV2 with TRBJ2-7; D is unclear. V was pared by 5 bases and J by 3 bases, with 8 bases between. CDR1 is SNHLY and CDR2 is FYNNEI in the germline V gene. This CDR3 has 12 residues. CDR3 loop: CASSTGGYEQYF. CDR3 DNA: TGTGCCAGCAGTACCGGCGGCTACGAGCAGTACTTC.

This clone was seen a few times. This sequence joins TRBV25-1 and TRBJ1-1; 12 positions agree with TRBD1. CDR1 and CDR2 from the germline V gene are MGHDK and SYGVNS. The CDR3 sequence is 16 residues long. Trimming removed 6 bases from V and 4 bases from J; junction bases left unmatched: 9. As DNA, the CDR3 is TGTGCCAGCAGCCCCCGGGACAGGGGGCACGTCACTGAAGCTTTCTTT. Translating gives CASSPRDRGHVTEAFF.

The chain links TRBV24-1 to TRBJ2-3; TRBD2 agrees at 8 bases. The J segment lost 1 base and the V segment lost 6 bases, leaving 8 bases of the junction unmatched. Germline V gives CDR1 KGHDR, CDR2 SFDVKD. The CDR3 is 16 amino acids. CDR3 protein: CATSNRREDGTDTQYF. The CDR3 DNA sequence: TGTGCCACCAGTAATCGGCGGGAGGACGGCACAGATACGCAGTATTTT.

CDR3: CASRRQGLQNTEAFF. Written as DNA, the CDR3 is TGTGCCAGCAGACGACAGGGCTTACAGAACACTGAAGCTTTCTTT. V gene TRBV7-9 combines with J gene TRBJ1-1; 7 bases are a match to TRBD1. Germline V gene data show CDR1 as SEHNR and CDR2 as FQNEAQ (reference sequence). Germline trimming cut 6 bases from V and 1 base from J; bases unmatched to any gene: 8. The CDR3 covers 15 residues. Complete variable domain (other parts from reference TRBV7-9 and TRBJ1-1): DTGVSQNPRHKITKRGQNVTFRCDPISEHNRLYWYRQTLGQGPEFLTYFQNEAQLEKSRLLSDRFSAERPKGSFSTLEIQRTEQGDSAMYLCASRRQGLQNTEAFFGQGTRLTVV.

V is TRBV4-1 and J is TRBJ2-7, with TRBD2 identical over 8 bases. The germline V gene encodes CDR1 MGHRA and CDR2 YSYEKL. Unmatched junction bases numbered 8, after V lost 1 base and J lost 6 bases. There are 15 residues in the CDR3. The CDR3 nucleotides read TGCGCCAGCAGCCAAGGGTCCAGCGGGAGTAGCGAGCAGTACTTC. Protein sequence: CASSQGSSGSSEQYF.

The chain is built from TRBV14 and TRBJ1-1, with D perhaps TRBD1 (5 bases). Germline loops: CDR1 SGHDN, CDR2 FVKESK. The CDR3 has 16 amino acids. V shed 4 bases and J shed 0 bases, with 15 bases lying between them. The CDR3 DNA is TGTGCCAGCAGCCCAGGGCCCCGCGGGGTGAACACTGAAGCTTTCTTT. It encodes CASSPGPRGVNTEAFF.

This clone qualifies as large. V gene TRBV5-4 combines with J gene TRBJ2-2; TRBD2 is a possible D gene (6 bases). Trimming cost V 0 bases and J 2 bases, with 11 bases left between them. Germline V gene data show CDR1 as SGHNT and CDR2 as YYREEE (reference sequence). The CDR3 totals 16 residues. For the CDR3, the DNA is TGTGCCAGCAGCTTGGGGGATAGCGGTAACACCGGGGAGCTGTTTTTT. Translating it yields CASSLGDSGNTGELFF.

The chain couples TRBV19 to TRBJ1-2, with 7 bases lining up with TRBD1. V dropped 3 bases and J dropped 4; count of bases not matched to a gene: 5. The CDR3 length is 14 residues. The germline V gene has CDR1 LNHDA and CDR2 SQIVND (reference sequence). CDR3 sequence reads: CASSIDRAFYGYTF. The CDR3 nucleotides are TGTGCCAGTAGTATTGACAGGGCCTTCTATGGCTACACCTTC.

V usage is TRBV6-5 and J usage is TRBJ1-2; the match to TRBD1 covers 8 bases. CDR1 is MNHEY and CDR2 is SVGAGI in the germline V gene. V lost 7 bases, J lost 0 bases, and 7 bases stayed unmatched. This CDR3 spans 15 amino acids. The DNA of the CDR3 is TGTGCCAGCAATAGGGACAGGAGGACTAACTATGGCTACACCTTC. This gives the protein CASNRDRRTNYGYTF.

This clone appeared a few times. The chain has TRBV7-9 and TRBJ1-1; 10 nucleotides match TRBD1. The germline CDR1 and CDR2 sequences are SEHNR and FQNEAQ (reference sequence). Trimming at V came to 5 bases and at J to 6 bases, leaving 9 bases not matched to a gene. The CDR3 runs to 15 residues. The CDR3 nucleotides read TGTGCCAGCAGCCGCCAACCCGGGACAGGGGCTGAAGCTTTCTTT. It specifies CASSRQPGTGAEAFF.

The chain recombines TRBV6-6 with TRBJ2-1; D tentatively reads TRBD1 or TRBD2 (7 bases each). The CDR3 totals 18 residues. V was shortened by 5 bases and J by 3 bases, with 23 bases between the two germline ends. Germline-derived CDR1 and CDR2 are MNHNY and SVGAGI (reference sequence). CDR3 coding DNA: TGTGCCAGCAGTCTTACAGGGGAGGCTAGCGGACTCTACAATGAGCAGTTCTTC. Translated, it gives CASSLTGEASGLYNEQFF.

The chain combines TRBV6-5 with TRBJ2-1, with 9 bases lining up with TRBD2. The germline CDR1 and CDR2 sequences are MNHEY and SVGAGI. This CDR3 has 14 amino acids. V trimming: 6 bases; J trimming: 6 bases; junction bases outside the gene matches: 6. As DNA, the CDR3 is TGTGCCAGCAGGCTCCCGCGGGGGGGCAATGAGCAGTTCTTC. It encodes CASRLPRGGNEQFF.

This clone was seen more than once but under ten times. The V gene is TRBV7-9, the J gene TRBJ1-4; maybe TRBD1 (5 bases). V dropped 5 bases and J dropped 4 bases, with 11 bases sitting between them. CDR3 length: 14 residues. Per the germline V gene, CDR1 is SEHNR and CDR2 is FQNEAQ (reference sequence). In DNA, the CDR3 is TGTGCCAGCAGCAAGGGACTGAATAATGAAAAACTGTTTTTT. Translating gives CASSKGLNNEKLFF.

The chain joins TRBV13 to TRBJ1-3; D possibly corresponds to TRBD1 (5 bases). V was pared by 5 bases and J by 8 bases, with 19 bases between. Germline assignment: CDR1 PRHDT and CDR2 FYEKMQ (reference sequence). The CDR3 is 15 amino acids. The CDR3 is CASSEVRDYVDTIYF. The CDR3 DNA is TGTGCCAGCAGCGAAGTCAGGGATTACGTGGACACCATATATTTT.

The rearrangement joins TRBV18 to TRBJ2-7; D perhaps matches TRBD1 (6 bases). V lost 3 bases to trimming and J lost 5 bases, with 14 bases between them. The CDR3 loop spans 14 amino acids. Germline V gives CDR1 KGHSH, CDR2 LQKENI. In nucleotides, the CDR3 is TGTGCCAGCTCACCCCCGGGACAACCCAACGAGCAGTACTTC. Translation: CASSPPGQPNEQYF.

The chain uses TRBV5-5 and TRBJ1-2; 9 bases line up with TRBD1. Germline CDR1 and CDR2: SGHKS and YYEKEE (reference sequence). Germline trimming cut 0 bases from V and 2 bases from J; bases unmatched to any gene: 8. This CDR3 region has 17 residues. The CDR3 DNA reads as TGTGCCAGCAGCTTGGCCACGAGCGGACAGGGGAACTATGGCTACACCTTC. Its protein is CASSLATSGQGNYGYTF.

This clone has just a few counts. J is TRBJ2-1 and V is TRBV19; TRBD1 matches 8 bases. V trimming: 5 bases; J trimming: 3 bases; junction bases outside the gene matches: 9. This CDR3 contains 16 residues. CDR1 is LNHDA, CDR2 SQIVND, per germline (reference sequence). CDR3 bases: TGTGCCAGTAGTCCACCAGGGGACAGGAGCTACAATGAGCAGTTCTTC. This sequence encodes CASSPPGDRSYNEQFF.

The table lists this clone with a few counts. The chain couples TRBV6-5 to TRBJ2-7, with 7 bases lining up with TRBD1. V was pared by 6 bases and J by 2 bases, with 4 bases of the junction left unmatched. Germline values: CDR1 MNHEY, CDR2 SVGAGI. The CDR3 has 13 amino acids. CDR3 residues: CASRPTGAYEQYF. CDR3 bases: TGTGCCAGCAGGCCCACAGGGGCCTACGAGCAGTACTTC.

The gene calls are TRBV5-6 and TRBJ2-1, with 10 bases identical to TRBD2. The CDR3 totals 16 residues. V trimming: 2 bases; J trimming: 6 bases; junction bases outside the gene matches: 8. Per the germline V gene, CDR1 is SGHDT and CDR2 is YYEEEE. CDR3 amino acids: CASSFQLAGLFNEQFF. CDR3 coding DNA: TGTGCCAGCAGCTTTCAACTAGCGGGACTATTCAATGAGCAGTTCTTC.

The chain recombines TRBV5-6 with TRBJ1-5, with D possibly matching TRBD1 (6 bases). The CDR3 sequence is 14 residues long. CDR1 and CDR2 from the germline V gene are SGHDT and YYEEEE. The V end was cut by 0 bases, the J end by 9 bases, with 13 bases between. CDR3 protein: CASSLGKGGGPQHF. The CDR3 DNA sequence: TGTGCCAGCAGCTTGGGAAAGGGGGGAGGGCCCCAGCATTTT.

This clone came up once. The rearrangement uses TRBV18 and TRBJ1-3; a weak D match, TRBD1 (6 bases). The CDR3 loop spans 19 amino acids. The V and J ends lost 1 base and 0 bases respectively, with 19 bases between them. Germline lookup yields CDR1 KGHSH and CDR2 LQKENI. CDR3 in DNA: TGTGCCAGCTCACCACGTTGGGACATAATACTTAACTCTGGAAACACCATATATTTT. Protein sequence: CASSPRWDIILNSGNTIYF.

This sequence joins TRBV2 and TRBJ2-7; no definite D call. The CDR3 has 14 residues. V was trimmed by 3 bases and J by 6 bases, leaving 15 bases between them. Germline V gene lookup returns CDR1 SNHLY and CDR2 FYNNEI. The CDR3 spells CASSDLVTAGEQYF. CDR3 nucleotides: TGTGCCAGCAGTGACTTGGTAACCGCCGGCGAGCAGTACTTC.

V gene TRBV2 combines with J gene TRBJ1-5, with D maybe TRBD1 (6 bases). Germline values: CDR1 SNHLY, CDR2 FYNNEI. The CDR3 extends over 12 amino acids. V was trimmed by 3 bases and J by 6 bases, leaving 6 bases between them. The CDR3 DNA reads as TGTGCCAGCAGTGAGACAGGTCAGCCCCAGCATTTT. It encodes CASSETGQPQHF.

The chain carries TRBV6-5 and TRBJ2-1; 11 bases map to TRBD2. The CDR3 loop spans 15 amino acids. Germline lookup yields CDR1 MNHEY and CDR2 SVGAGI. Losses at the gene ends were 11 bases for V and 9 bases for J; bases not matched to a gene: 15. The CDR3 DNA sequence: TGTGCCTTCTCCTATAGCGGGAGGGCCTGGGGTGAGCAGTTCTTC. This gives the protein CAFSYSGRAWGEQFF.

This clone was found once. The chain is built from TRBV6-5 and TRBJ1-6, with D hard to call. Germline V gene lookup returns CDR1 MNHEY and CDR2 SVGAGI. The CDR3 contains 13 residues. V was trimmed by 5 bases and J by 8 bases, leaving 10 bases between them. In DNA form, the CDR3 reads TGTGCCAGCAGTAACAATAGGGATTCACCCCTCCACTTT. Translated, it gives CASSNNRDSPLHF.

The CDR3 region is CASKGHLNSGNTIYF. CDR3 nucleotide sequence: TGTGCCAGCAAGGGACATTTAAACTCTGGAAACACCATATATTTT. The V and J genes are TRBV6-5 and TRBJ1-3, with TRBD1 as a possible D gene (6 bases). The CDR3 covers 15 residues. Deletions cut 7 bases from V and 0 bases from J, with 13 bases between. The germline gives CDR1 MNHEY, CDR2 SVGAGI.

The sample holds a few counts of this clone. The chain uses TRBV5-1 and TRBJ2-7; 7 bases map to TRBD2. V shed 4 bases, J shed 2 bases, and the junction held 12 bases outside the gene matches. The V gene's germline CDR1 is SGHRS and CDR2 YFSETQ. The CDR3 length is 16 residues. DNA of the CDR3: TGCGCCAGCAGCCTGGTGGGGGGGTCTCTTCCCTACGAGCAGTACTTC. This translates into CASSLVGGSLPYEQYF.

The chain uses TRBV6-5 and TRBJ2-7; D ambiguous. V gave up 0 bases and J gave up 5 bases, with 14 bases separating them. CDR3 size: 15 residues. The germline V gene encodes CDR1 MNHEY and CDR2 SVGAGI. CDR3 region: CASSYSMTAVHEQYF. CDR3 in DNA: TGTGCCAGCAGTTACTCCATGACGGCGGTCCACGAGCAGTACTTC.

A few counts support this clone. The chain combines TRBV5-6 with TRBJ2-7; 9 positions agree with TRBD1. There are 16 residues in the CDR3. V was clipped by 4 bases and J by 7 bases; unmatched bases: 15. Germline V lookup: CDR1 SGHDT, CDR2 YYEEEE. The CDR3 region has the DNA TGTGCCAGCAGCCGTGGACCGGGACAGGGCCTTCCGGAGCAGTACTTC. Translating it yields CASSRGPGQGLPEQYF. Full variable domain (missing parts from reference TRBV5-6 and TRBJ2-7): DAGVTQSPTHLIKTRGQQVTLRCSPKSGHDTVSWYQQALGQGPQFIFQYYEEEERQRGNFPDRFSGHQFPNYSSELNVNALLLGDSALYLCASSRGPGQGLPEQYFGPGTRLTVT.